These 25 T cell receptor beta chains came from one sample sequenced in a study of blood T cell repertoires in COVID-19. The repertoire was sequenced with immunoSEQ multiplex PCR; TCRdb's copy has only in-frame clones and lacks some. Seen here are roughly 170,000 clones, about 86% observed once, and the top ten hold around 12%. Sequencing was carried out using peripheral blood. The source of these receptors is a woman in her 70s with COVID-19, enrolled during active disease.

The V call is TRBV10-3, the J call TRBJ1-2; no clear D gene. The V end lost 3 bases, the J end lost 7 bases, and 12 bases lay between the germline ends. CDR3 size: 13 residues. Germline CDR1 reads ENHRY; CDR2 reads SYGVKD. CDR3 in amino acids: CAISDFKWLGYTF. CDR3 bases: TGTGCCATCAGTGATTTTAAGTGGCTTGGCTACACCTTC.

This rearrangement joins TRBV3-1 (or the pseudogene TRBV3-2) to TRBJ1-1; TRBD1 is a possible D gene (6 bases). V lost 3 bases, J lost 1 base, and 12 bases lay in between. Germline CDR1 reads LGHDT; CDR2 reads YNNKEL (reference sequence). The CDR3 is 15 residues long. The CDR3 protein is CASSHTGTTNTEAFF. The CDR3 bases are TGTGCCAGCAGCCACACAGGGACGACGAACACTGAAGCTTTCTTT.

The CDR3 is CASGSSGQGSNQPQHF. The DNA for the CDR3 is TGTGCTAGTGGTTCCTCCGGACAGGGGAGCAATCAGCCCCAGCATTTT. This sequence joins TRBV12-5 and TRBJ1-5, with TRBD1 matching over 9 bases. V was clipped by 4 bases and J by 1 base; unmatched bases: 5. The CDR3 sequence is 16 residues long. The germline CDR1 and CDR2 sequences are LGHNT and FRNRAP.

The chain joins TRBV5-1 to TRBJ2-7, with D tentatively TRBD2 (6 bases). Germline V gives CDR1 SGHRS, CDR2 YFSETQ. V was clipped by 2 bases and J by 0 bases, with 12 bases between them. The CDR3 is made up of 15 amino acids. The CDR3 reads CASSFVAGNSYEQYF. DNA for the CDR3: TGCGCCAGCAGCTTCGTGGCGGGAAACTCCTACGAGCAGTACTTC.

This chain connects TRBV12-3 or TRBV12-4 to TRBJ1-4; D not certain. There are 13 residues in the CDR3. The V and J ends lost 5 bases and 5 bases respectively, with 9 bases between them. This CDR3 is CASSKDSNEKLFF. DNA of the CDR3: TGTGCCAGCAGTAAAGACTCGAATGAAAAACTGTTTTTT.

Regarding this clone: Other DNA variants within this sample encode the same CDR3. This chain connects TRBV3-1 (or the pseudogene TRBV3-2) to TRBJ2-7; 8 nucleotides agree with TRBD1. The CDR3 sequence is 14 residues long. Trimming cost V 4 bases and J 2 bases; bases outside gene matches: 4. From germline, CDR1 is LGHDT and CDR2 YNNKEL (reference sequence). CDR3 in DNA: TGTGCCAGCAGCCTAGGACAGGGACCCTACGAGCAGTACTTC. Protein sequence: CASSLGQGPYEQYF.

The V call is TRBV27, the J call TRBJ2-7; D unresolved. Per germline, CDR1 MNHEY and CDR2 SMNVEV (reference sequence). The V and J ends lost 5 bases and 2 bases respectively, with 13 bases between them. The CDR3 sequence is 14 residues long. The CDR3 loop reads CASSQAGVPYEQYF. Here the CDR3 DNA reads TGTGCCAGCAGTCAAGCAGGTGTGCCCTACGAGCAGTACTTC.

J is TRBJ2-7 and V is TRBV23-1; D unclear. TRBV23-1 is reported as an ORF; its role is uncertain. Deletions cut 3 bases from V and 2 bases from J, with 5 bases between. CDR3 size: 12 residues. The CDR3 region has the DNA TGCGCCAGCAGTCATCCCACCTACGAGCAGTACTTC. Its protein is CASSHPTYEQYF.

The CDR3 coding sequence is TGTGCCAGCACCTCGGCGGGCAGGCCCCTTTCCGACTATGGCTACACCTTC. Protein product: CASTSAGRPLSDYGYTF. The gene calls are TRBV3-1 (or the pseudogene TRBV3-2) and TRBJ1-2; no firm D call. The CDR3 extends over 17 amino acids. Germline CDR1 reads LGHDT; CDR2 reads YNNKEL (reference sequence). Trimming cost V 7 bases and J 3 bases, with 24 bases left between them.

The CDR3 nucleotides are TGTGCCAGCGGAGACAGGTACGAGCAGTACTTC. It yields the protein CASGDRYEQYF. V is TRBV28 and J is TRBJ2-7; the D gene is possibly TRBD1 (6 bases). The germline V gene encodes CDR1 MDHEN and CDR2 SYDVKM. The CDR3 covers 11 residues. Trimming pared 8 bases from V and 4 bases from J, leaving 9 bases between.

This clone has just one count. The chain couples TRBV6-5 to TRBJ2-1; 7 bases map to TRBD2. CDR3 size: 15 residues. In germline, CDR1 is MNHEY, CDR2 SVGAGI. V lost 7 bases, J lost 5 bases, and 11 bases stayed unmatched. The CDR3 DNA sequence: TGTGCCAGCAATTTTTGGACTAGTCCAAACAATGAGCAGTTCTTC. It yields the protein CASNFWTSPNNEQFF.

The chain is built from TRBV29-1 and TRBJ1-4; TRBD1 is a possible D gene (5 bases). The CDR3 is 11 amino acids. V lost 7 bases and J 8 bases, leaving 11 bases between the germline ends. Germline V gene lookup returns CDR1 SQVTM and CDR2 ANQGSEA. The CDR3 loop is CSANGGEKLFF. The CDR3 nucleotides are TGCAGCGCTAATGGGGGGGAAAAACTGTTTTTT.

The genes are TRBV4-3 and TRBJ2-1; 11 nucleotides match TRBD2. This CDR3 has 16 amino acids. Looked up from germline, CDR1 is LGHNA and CDR2 is YSLEER. V lost 0 bases to trimming and J lost 7 bases; unmatched junction nucleotides: 5. Here the CDR3 DNA reads TGCGCCAGCAGCCAAGAACTAGCGGGGGTGTATAATGAGCAGTTCTTC. Protein: CASSQELAGVYNEQFF.

The chain's CDR3 is CASSLEGGNRGETQYF. The CDR3 coding sequence is TGCGCCAGCAGCTTGGAAGGGGGGAACAGGGGTGAGACCCAGTACTTC. The chain combines TRBV5-1 with TRBJ2-5, with D possibly TRBD1 on 7 matching bases. The germline gives CDR1 SGHRS, CDR2 YFSETQ. Trimming removed 0 bases at V and 5 bases at J, with 17 bases between. This CDR3 region has 16 residues.

The chain is built from TRBV30 and TRBJ2-3; 8 bases fit TRBD1. CDR1 and CDR2 from the germline V gene are GTSNPN and SVGIG (reference sequence). The trim removed 3 bases at V and 2 bases at J, leaving 7 bases unmatched. The CDR3 runs to 15 residues. In DNA, the CDR3 is TGTGCCTGGAGCTTGGCAGGGGGCTACACAGATACGCAGTATTTT. Translating gives CAWSLAGGYTDTQYF.

The CDR3 region is CASSVGPGTGGVDEQFF. The DNA for the CDR3 is TGTGCCAGCAGCGTAGGGCCCGGGACAGGAGGTGTTGATGAGCAGTTCTTC. The chain has TRBV9 and TRBJ2-1; 8 bases align to TRBD1. The CDR3 is 17 residues long. Looked up from germline, CDR1 is SGDLS and CDR2 is YYNGEE. With 0 bases clipped from V and 8 bases from J, the junction kept 13 bases outside the gene matches. Filled out from reference TRBV9 and TRBJ2-1, the complete variable domain reads DSGVTQTPKHLITATGQRVTLRCSPRSGDLSVYWYQQSLDQGLQFLIQYYNGEERAKGNILERFSAQQFPDLHSELNLSSLELGDSALYFCASSVGPGTGGVDEQFFGPGTRLTVL.

The rearrangement uses TRBV20-1 and TRBJ1-5; the D is unclear. The CDR3 is 12 residues long. V dropped 3 bases and J dropped 11 bases, with 14 bases sitting between them. Looked up from germline, CDR1 is DFQATT and CDR2 is SNEGSKA (reference sequence). The CDR3 region is CSASSPPEAQHF. The DNA for the CDR3 is TGCAGTGCTAGTTCCCCGCCAGAAGCCCAGCATTTT.

The chain employs TRBV6-5 and TRBJ2-3; possibly TRBD2 for D (5 bases). This CDR3 comprises 14 residues. V shed 6 bases and J shed 4 bases, with 14 bases lying between them. CDR1 MNHEY and CDR2 SVGAGI come from the germline V gene. CDR3 residues: CASRGSAEPDTQYF. The CDR3 DNA reads as TGTGCCAGCAGAGGTTCAGCGGAGCCAGATACGCAGTATTTT.

This clone was observed once. The chain couples TRBV6-5 to TRBJ1-5; perhaps TRBD1 as D (5 bases). V was shortened by 6 bases and J by 3 bases, with 15 bases between the two germline ends. This CDR3 comprises 15 residues. CDR1 MNHEY and CDR2 SVGAGI come from the germline V gene. The CDR3 spells CASRAVGQINQPQHF. The CDR3 DNA follows: TGTGCCAGCAGGGCGGTGGGGCAGATCAATCAGCCCCAGCATTTT.

This clone has a single count. The chain combines TRBV23-1 with TRBJ1-5, with D hard to call. TRBV23-1 is an ORF for which the function is uncertain. The germline V and J ends were trimmed by 2 bases and 7 bases, with 6 bases remaining between them. CDR3 length: 12 amino acids. The CDR3 here is CASSQRAQPQHF. DNA of the CDR3: TGCGCCAGCAGTCAACGAGCACAGCCCCAGCATTTT.

J is TRBJ1-3 and V is TRBV9, with 7 bases aligning to TRBD1. CDR1 is SGDLS, CDR2 YYNGEE, per germline. Unmatched junction bases numbered 8, after V lost 3 bases and J lost 2 bases. The CDR3 length is 16 residues. The DNA for the CDR3 is TGTGCCAGCAGCGGGGGTGACAGGGAAGCTGGAAACACCATATATTTT. Translated: CASSGGDREAGNTIYF.

This clone was counted once. The CDR3 nucleotides are TGTGCCAGCATCCACCCCGGGACAGCGAACTATGGCTACACCTTC. This codes for CASIHPGTANYGYTF. This chain connects TRBV5-4 to TRBJ1-2; TRBD1 matches 7 bases. J gave up 2 bases and V 6 bases, and 10 bases lay outside the gene matches. Germline CDR1 reads SGHNT; CDR2 reads YYREEE (reference sequence). This CDR3 is built from 15 residues.

J is TRBJ2-2 and V is TRBV27, with D perhaps matching TRBD1 (5 bases). V gave up 0 bases and J gave up 3 bases, with 8 bases separating them. CDR3 length: 15 amino acids. Germline V gives CDR1 MNHEY, CDR2 SMNVEV (reference sequence). The CDR3 protein is CASSLSWTYTGELFF. The CDR3 DNA follows: TGTGCCAGCAGTTTATCCTGGACATACACCGGGGAGCTGTTTTTT.

V is TRBV30 and J is TRBJ1-5; no definite D call. This CDR3 has 15 residues. Germline CDR1 and CDR2: GTSNPN and SVGIG (reference sequence). Trimming shortened V by 7 bases and J by 4 bases, and 20 bases separated the two germline ends. In DNA, the CDR3 is TGTGCCTTTAAGAAACCGGGATTAGGGAATCAGCCCCAGCATTTT. Encoded protein: CAFKKPGLGNQPQHF.

This clone was observed once. This chain uses TRBV7-9 with TRBJ2-2; maybe TRBD2 (7 bases). CDR3 length: 15 residues. The ends were cut back, 1 base at V and 4 bases at J, with 10 bases in the middle. Germline V gives CDR1 SEHNR, CDR2 FQNEAQ (reference sequence). The CDR3 protein is CASSLVRGATGELFF. The DNA of the CDR3 is TGTGCCAGCAGCTTAGTCCGGGGGGCCACCGGGGAGCTGTTTTTT.